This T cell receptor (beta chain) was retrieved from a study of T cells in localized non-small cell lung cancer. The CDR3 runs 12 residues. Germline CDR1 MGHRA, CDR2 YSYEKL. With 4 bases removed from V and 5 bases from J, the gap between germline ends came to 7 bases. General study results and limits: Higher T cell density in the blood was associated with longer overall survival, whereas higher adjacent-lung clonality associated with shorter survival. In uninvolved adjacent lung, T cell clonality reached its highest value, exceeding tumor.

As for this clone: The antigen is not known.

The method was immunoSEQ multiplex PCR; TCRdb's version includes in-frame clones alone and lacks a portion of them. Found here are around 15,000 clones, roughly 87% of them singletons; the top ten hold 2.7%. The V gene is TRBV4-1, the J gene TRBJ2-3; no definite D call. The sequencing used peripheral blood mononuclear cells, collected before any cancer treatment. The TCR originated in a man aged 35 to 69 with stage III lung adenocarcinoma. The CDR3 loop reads CASSPRGDTQYF. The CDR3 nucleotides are TGCGCCAGCAGCCCCCGCGGAGATACGCAGTATTTT.